This section outlines one TCR beta chain sequence together with its context. Antigen unknown. The PCR made use of 60 Vbeta and 13 Jbeta primers. The data were produced by immunoSEQ multiplex PCR, yet TCRdb's version contains in-frame clones alone and is incomplete. The sample has 200,000 to 250,000 clones; 70% to 85% are singletons. These data come from a study of cytomegalovirus exposure and HLA in healthy donors. General study points: An apparent linkage of common viral pathogens to several of the most significant clusters emerged in a later analysis. Reports indicated that the classifier achieved high specificity and sensitivity in diagnosing cytomegalovirus status. Reports state that TCR beta sequences accurately predicted most subjects' HLA-A and HLA-B alleles. Fewer N-insertions (relative to the roughly 730-donor mean) were reportedly seen in an Asian-associated ancestry cluster in a later analysis.

The V end lost 0 bases, the J end lost 0 bases, and 16 bases lay between the germline ends. The germline gives CDR1 SGHKS, CDR2 YYEKEE (reference sequence). The CDR3 covers 19 residues. Sequenced sample: PBMCs. This receptor was obtained from a woman in her forties in good health and CMV-seronegative. This chain links TRBV5-5 with TRBJ2-6, with a possible D match to TRBD1 (6 bases). CDR3 amino acids: CASSLAALGASSGANVLTF. The DNA for the CDR3 is TGTGCCAGCAGCTTGGCCGCGTTGGGGGCGTCCTCTGGGGCCAACGTCCTGACTTTC. The full variable domain, completed using reference TRBV5-5 and TRBJ2-6, is DAGVTQSPTHLIKTRGQQVTLRCSPISGHKSVSWYQQVLGQGPQFIFQYYEKEERGRGNFPDRFSARQFPNYSSELNVNALLLGDSALYLCASSLAALGASSGANVLTFGAGSRLTVL.